This T cell receptor beta chain stems from a study of OX40 agonist ivuxolimab in advanced cancers. Study summary: A diagnosis of hepatocellular carcinoma, melanoma, renal cell or head and neck cancer was present in dose-escalation patients.

Using immunoSEQ multiplex PCR, the repertoire was profiled, and TCRdb retains in-frame clones only, with some absent. Seen here are fewer than 65,000 clones, roughly 90% observed once, and the top ten hold around 0.5%. This clone was counted a single time. An end of the junction does not agree with germline; a read error may underlie this. The CDR3 totals 14 residues. CDR1 is SGHAT and CDR2 is FQNNGV in the germline V gene. The sequences come from CD4+ or CD8+ T cells sorted from blood, collected in a trial of the OX40 agonist ivuxolimab. The sequence derives from an adult with an advanced solid tumor such as melanoma, head and neck, liver or kidney cancer. The chain carries TRBV11-2 and TRBJ2-3; 7 bases match TRBD1. The CDR3 DNA sequence: TGTGCCAGCAGCCGGGACAGCAACACAGATACGCGGTATTTT. Its translation: CASSRDSNTDTRYF.